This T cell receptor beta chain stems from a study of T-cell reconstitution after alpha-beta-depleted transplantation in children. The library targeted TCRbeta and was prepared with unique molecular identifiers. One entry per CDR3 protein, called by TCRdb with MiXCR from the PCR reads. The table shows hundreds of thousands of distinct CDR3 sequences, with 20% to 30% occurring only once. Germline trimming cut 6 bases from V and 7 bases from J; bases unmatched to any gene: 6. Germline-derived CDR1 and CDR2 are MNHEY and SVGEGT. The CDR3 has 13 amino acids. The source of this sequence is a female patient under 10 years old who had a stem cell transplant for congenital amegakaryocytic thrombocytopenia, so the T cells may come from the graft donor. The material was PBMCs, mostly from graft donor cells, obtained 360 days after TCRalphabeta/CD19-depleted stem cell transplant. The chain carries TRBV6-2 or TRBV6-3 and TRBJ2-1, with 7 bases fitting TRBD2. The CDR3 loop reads CASRRSGRNEQFF. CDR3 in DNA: TGTGCCAGCAGGCGCTCCGGGAGGAATGAGCAGTTCTTC.